Listed here is a single TCR beta chain. Its antigen remains unknown. These data belong to a study of CD8 T cells in ankylosing spondylitis. The CDR3 runs to 12 residues. With 10 bases removed from V and 4 bases from J, the gap between germline ends came to 13 bases. Germline V CDR1 and CDR2: ENHRY, SYGVKD. Study results and limitations: Among TCR beta sequences, a motif of roughly 8 highly homologous variants appeared characteristic of ankylosing spondylitis blood.

Via MiXCR, TCRdb re-called the 5' RACE reads, giving one row per CDR3 protein. In the table there are 30,000 to 40,000 distinct CDR3 sequences, 7.2% of which are singletons. The receptor comes from a male donor with ankylosing spondylitis or in good health (not recorded which). The sequencing input was blood, either unsorted or a sorted T cell fraction (not recorded which). The V call is TRBV10-3, the J call TRBJ2-5; D may be TRBD1 (5 bases). CDR3 DNA sequence: TGTGCCACCTCTCAGGGTAGAGAGACCCAGTACTTC. This sequence encodes CATSQGRETQYF.